What follows is one T cell receptor beta chain and its context. Its target is unknown. CDR3 size: 15 residues. Between the trimmed V and J ends, which lost 2 bases and 2 bases, there was a span of 13 bases. The germline V gene encodes CDR1 SGHRS and CDR2 YFSETQ. The data were obtained in a study of a mutant IDH1 vaccine in newly diagnosed glioma. Study-wide context: There were 62.5% males and around 38% females among treated patients, whose mean age was about 40 years. Former treatment meant radiotherapy, temozolomide, or both; the majority had gotten both. Overall study findings and caveats: Patients mounted vaccine-induced immune responses in about 93% of cases.

The time point is: week 23, last vaccination. Each vaccine dose was 300 ug of mutant IDH1 20-mer peptide, with topical imiquimod. The method was immunoSEQ multiplex PCR; TCRdb's version includes in-frame clones alone and lacks a portion of them. The sample includes 77,000 or so clones, 75% to 90% of them seen just once. The sequence came from a woman between 45 and 60 years old with glioma. The chain uses TRBV5-1 and TRBJ2-5; D not resolved. The sample consisted of PBMCs, taken from a glioma patient whose treatment included an IDH1 peptide vaccine. The CDR3 DNA reads as TGCGCCAGCAGCTTTCGGCAGCTACTTCAAGAGACCCAGTACTTC. This encodes CASSFRQLLQETQYF.